This TCR beta chain was sequenced for a study of blood T cell repertoires in COVID-19. Overall study context: Material from acute and convalescent COVID-19 was sourced from the United States, Italy and Spain. T cells, B-cell-depleted T cells, or PBMCs provided the cDNA or gDNA that served as material.

Trimming cost V 6 bases and J 6 bases, with 15 bases left between them. This CDR3 region has 15 residues. Germline assignment: CDR1 MNHEY and CDR2 SVGAGI. In the original workflow: From reference gene primer amplification, estimates of nucleated cell counts were derived. TCRdb's copy holds only in-frame clones and misses some; the assay was immunoSEQ multiplex PCR. V, J and clone size were drawn from that table, and D and trimming were deduced from the DNA. The sample carries over 85,000 clones, about nine tenths recorded once. This chain connects TRBV6-5 to TRBJ1-6; possible D gene TRBD1, 6 bases. The sequence was obtained from a woman aged 45-59 years with COVID-19, enrolled during active disease. The specimen was peripheral blood. CDR3 in amino acids: CASSRKQGTNSPLHF. CDR3 sequence (DNA): TGTGCCAGCAGCCGTAAACAGGGTACTAATTCACCCCTCCACTTT.